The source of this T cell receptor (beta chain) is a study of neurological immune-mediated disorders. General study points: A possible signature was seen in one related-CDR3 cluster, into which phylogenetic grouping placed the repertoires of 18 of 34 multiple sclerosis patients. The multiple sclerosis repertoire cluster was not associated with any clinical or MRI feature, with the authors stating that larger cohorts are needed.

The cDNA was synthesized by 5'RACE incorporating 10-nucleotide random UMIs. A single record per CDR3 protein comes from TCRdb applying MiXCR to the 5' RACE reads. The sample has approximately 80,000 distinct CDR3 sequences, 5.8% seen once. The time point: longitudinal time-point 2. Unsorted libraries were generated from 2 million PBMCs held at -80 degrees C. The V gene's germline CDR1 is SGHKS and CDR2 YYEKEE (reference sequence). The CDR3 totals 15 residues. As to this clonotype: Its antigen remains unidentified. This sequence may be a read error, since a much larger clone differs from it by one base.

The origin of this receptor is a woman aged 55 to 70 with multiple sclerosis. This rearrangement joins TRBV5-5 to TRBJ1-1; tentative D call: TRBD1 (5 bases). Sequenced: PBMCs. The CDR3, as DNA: TGTGCCAGCAGCTTATTTGGGACGGAGAACACTGAATCTTTCTTT. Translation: CASSLFGTENTESFF.